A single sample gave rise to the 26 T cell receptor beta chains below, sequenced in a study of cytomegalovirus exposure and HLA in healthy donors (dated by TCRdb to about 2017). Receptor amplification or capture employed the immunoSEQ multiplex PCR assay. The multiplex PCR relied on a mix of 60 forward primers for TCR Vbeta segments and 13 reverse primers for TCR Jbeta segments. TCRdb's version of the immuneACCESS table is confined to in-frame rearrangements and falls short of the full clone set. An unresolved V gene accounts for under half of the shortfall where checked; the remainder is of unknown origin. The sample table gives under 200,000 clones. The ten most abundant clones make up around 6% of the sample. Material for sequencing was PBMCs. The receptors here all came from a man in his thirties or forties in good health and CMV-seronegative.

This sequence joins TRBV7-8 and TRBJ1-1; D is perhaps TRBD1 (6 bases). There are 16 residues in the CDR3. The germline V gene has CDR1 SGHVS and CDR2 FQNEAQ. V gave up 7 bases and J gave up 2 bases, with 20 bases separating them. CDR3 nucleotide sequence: TGTGCCAGCATCCAGCGACAGGTCCAAGGAAACACTGAAGCTTTCTTT. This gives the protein CASIQRQVQGNTEAFF.

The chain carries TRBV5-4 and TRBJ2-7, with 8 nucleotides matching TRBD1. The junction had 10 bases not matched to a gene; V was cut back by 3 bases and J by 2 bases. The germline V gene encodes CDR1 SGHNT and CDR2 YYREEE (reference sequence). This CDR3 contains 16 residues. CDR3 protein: CASSYGTGPLPYEQYF. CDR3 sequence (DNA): TGTGCCAGCAGCTACGGGACAGGACCCCTCCCCTACGAGCAGTACTTC.

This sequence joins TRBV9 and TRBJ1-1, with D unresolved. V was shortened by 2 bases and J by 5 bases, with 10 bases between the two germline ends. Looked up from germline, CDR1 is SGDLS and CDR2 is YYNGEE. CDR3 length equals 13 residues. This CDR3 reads CASSVFSKTEAFF. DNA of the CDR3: TGTGCCAGCAGCGTCTTCAGTAAAACTGAAGCTTTCTTT. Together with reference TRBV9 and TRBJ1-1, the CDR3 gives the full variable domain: DSGVTQTPKHLITATGQRVTLRCSPRSGDLSVYWYQQSLDQGLQFLIQYYNGEERAKGNILERFSAQQFPDLHSELNLSSLELGDSALYFCASSVFSKTEAFFGQGTRLTVV.

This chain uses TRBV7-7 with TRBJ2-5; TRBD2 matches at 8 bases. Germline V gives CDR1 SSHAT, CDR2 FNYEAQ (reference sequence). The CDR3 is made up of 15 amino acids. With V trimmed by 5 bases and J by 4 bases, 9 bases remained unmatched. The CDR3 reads CASSPSRGGRETQYF. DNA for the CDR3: TGTGCCAGCAGCCCCAGTCGGGGGGGGCGAGAGACCCAGTACTTC.

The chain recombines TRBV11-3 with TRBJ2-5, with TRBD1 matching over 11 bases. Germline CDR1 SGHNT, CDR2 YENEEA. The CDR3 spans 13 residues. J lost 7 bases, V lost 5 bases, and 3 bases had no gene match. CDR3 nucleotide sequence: TGTGCCAGCAGCAGAGGACAGGGGGCGACCCAGTACTTC. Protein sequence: CASSRGQGATQYF.

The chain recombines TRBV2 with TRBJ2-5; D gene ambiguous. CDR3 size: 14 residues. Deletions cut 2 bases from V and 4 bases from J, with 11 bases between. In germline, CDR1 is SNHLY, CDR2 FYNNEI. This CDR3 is CASSERRSGETQYF. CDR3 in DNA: TGTGCCAGCAGTGAACGCAGGTCCGGAGAGACCCAGTACTTC.

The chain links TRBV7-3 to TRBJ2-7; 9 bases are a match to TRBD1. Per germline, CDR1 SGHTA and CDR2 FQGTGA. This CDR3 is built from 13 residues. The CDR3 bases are TGTGCAAAACCGGGACAGGGTTCCTACGAGCAGTACTTC. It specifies CAKPGQGSYEQYF.

CDR3 residues: CASSIATAANSPLHF. CDR3 sequence (DNA): TGTGCCAGTAGTATAGCGACCGCGGCTAATTCACCCCTCCACTTT. The chain couples TRBV19 to TRBJ1-6, with D unclear. The germline V gene has CDR1 LNHDA and CDR2 SQIVND (reference sequence). The CDR3 contains 15 residues. Trimming cost V 1 base and J 6 bases, with 10 bases left between them.

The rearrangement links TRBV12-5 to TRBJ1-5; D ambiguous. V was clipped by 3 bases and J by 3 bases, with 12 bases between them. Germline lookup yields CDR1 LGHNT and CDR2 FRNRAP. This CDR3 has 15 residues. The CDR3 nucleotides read TGTGCTAGTGGTTTAGGACTCGGGTCCAATCAGCCCCAGCATTTT. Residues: CASGLGLGSNQPQHF.

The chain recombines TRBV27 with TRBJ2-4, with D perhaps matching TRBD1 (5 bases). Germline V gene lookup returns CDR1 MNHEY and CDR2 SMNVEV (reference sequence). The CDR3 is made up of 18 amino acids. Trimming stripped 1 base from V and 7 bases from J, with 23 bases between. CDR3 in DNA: TGTGCCAGCAGTTTATACCCGGAAGCAGGGTTCCCGCGGAACATTCAGTACTTC. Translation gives CASSLYPEAGFPRNIQYF.

DNA of the CDR3: TGTGCCAGCAGCTTGGAGGCAGGTTCCTACGAGCAGTACTTC. The encoded protein is CASSLEAGSYEQYF. V and J are TRBV5-6 and TRBJ2-7; D unclear. This CDR3 contains 14 residues. Trimming removed 0 bases from V and 1 base from J, with 8 bases in between. Germline loops: CDR1 SGHDT, CDR2 YYEEEE.

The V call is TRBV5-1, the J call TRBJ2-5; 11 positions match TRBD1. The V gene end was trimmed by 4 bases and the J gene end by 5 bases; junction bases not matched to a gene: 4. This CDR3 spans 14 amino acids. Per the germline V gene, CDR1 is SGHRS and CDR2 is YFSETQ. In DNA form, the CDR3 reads TGCGCCAGCAGCGCCGGACAGGGGGCCGAGACCCAGTACTTC. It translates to CASSAGQGAETQYF.

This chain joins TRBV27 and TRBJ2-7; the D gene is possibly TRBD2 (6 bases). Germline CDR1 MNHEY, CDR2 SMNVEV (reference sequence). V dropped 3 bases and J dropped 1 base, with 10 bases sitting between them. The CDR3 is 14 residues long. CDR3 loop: CASSLGGDSYEQYF. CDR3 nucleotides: TGTGCCAGCAGTTTGGGCGGGGATTCCTACGAGCAGTACTTC.

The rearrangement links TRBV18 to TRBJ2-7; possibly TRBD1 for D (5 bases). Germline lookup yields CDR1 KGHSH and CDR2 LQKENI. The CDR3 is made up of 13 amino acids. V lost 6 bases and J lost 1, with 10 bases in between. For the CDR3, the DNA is TGTGCCAGCTCTGCCCCAGGGTCCTACGAGCAGTACTTC. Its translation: CASSAPGSYEQYF.

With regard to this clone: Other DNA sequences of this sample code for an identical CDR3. This chain's CDR3 is CAWSVGGETQYF. Here the CDR3 DNA reads TGTGCCTGGAGCGTGGGGGGGGAGACCCAGTACTTC. V and J are TRBV30 and TRBJ2-5; 7 bases align to TRBD2. The CDR3 has 12 amino acids. The V gene end was trimmed by 3 bases and the J gene end by 5 bases; junction bases not matched to a gene: 3. Looked up from germline, CDR1 is GTSNPN and CDR2 is SVGIG (reference sequence).

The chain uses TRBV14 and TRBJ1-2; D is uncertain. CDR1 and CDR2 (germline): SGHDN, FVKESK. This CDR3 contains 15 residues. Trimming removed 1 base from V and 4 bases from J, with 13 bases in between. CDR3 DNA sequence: TGTGCCAGCAGCCAAGCCGGCAGCGGTGCCTATGGCTACACCTTC. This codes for CASSQAGSGAYGYTF. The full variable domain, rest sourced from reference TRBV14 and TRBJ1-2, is EAGVTQFPSHSVIEKGQTVTLRCDPISGHDNLYWYRRVMGKEIKFLLHFVKESKQDESGMPNNRFLAERTGGTYSTLKVQPAELEDSGVYFCASSQAGSGAYGYTFGSGTRLTVV.

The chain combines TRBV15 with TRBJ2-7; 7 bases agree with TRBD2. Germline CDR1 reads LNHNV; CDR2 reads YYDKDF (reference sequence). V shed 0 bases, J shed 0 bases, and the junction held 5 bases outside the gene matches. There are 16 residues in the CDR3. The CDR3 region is CATSRDRGVSSYEQYF. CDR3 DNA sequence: TGTGCCACCAGCAGAGATCGGGGGGTAAGCTCCTACGAGCAGTACTTC.

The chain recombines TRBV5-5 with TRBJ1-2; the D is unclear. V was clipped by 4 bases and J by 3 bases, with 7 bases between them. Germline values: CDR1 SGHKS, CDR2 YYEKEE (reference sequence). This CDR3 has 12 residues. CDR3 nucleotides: TGTGCCAGCAGCACCGTAGACTATGGCTACACCTTC. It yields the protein CASSTVDYGYTF. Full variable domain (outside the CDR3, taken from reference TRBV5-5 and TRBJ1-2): DAGVTQSPTHLIKTRGQQVTLRCSPISGHKSVSWYQQVLGQGPQFIFQYYEKEERGRGNFPDRFSARQFPNYSSELNVNALLLGDSALYLCASSTVDYGYTFGSGTRLTVV.

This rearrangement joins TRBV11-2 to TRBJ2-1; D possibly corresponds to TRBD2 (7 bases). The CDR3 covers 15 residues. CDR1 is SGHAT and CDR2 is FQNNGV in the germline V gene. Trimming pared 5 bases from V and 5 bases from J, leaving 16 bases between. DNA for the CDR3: TGTGCCAGCAGCCCGGGAGGAGGGGGTAACAATGAGCAGTTCTTC. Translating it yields CASSPGGGGNNEQFF.

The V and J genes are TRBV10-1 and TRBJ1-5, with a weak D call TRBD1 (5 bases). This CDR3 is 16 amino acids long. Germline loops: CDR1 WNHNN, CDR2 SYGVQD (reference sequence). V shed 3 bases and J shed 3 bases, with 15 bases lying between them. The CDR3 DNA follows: TGCGCCAGCAGTGACCCCTGGGGGGGGTCCAATCAGCCCCAGCATTTT. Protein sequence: CASSDPWGGSNQPQHF.

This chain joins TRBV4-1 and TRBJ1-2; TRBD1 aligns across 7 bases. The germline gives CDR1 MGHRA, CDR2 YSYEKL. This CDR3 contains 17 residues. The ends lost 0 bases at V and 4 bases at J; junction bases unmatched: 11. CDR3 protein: CASSQENQGVPSYGYTF. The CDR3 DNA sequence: TGCGCCAGCAGCCAAGAAAACCAGGGGGTCCCCTCCTATGGCTACACCTTC.

The CDR3 nucleotides are TGTGCCAGCAGCCCAGGACAGGGGGCTATTTACGAGCAGTACTTC. Translating gives CASSPGQGAIYEQYF. This chain uses TRBV6-1 with TRBJ2-5; 11 bases line up with TRBD1. The DNA end favors TRBJ2-7, so the J call may be wrong. Germline assignment: CDR1 MNHNS and CDR2 SASEGT. This CDR3 has 15 amino acids.

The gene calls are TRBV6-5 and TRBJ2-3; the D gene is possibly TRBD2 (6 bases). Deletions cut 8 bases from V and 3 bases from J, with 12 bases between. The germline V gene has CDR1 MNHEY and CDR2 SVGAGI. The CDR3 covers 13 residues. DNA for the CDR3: TGTGCCAGCTGGGGTCTAGCGACAGATACGCAGTATTTT. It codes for CASWGLATDTQYF.

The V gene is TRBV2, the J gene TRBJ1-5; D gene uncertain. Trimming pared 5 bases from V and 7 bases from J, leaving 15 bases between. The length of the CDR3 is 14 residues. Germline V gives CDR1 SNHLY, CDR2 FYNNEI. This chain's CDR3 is CASSKGGRRQPQHF. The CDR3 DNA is TGTGCCAGCAGTAAGGGCGGTCGGAGGCAGCCCCAGCATTTT.

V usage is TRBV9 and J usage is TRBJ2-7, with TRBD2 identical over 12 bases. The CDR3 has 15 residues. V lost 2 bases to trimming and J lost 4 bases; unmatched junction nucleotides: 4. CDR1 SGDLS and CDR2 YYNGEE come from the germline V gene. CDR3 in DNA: TGTGCCAGCAGCGTCGGACTAGCGGGATCTTACGAGCAGTACTTC. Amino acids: CASSVGLAGSYEQYF.

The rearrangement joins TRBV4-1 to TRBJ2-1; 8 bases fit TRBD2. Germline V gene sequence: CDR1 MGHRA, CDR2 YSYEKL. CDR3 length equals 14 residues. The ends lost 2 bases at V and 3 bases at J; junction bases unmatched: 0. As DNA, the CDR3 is TGCGCCAGCAGCCAACTAGCGGGCTACAATGAGCAGTTCTTC. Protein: CASSQLAGYNEQFF.